A single sample is the source of the 5 T cell receptor beta chains below, sequenced in a study of shared clonotypes between healthy human individuals. Sequencing used immunoSEQ multiplex PCR; TCRdb keeps in-frame clones, though not all of them. The data show around 2.5 million clones, 93% seen once. Sequenced material: naive CD4+ T cells from PBMCs. Sample subset: CD45RA+ positively selected. These receptors all come from a man between 18 and 35 years old in good health. Some clones in this sample may be carry-over from other donors' samples.

The chain joins TRBV25-1 to TRBJ2-1; D not resolved. Deletions cut 1 base from V and 3 bases from J, with 13 bases between. The germline V gene has CDR1 MGHDK and CDR2 SYGVNS. The CDR3 sequence is 16 residues long. The CDR3: CASSESRVRNYNEQFF. CDR3 bases: TGTGCCAGCAGTGAATCTAGGGTCAGGAACTACAATGAGCAGTTCTTC. The whole variable domain, remainder taken from reference TRBV25-1 and TRBJ2-1, is EADIYQTPRYLVIGTGKKITLECSQTMGHDKMYWYQQDPGMELHLIHYSYGVNSTEKGDLSSESTVSRIRTEHFPLTLESARPSHTSQYLCASSESRVRNYNEQFFGPGTRLTVL.

The chain employs TRBV11-3 and TRBJ2-1; no firm D call. CDR1 is SGHNT and CDR2 is YENEEA in the germline V gene. The CDR3 runs 14 residues. V was cut by 5 bases and J by 3 bases, with 11 bases left in between. The chain's CDR3 is CASSPSRGYNEQFF. CDR3 nucleotide sequence: TGTGCCAGCAGCCCCTCCAGAGGCTACAATGAGCAGTTCTTC. The entire variable domain, with the rest obtained from reference TRBV11-3 and TRBJ2-1, is as follows: EAGVVQSPRYKIIEKKQPVAFWCNPISGHNTLYWYLQNLGQGPELLIRYENEEAVDDSQLPKDRFSAERLKGVDSTLKIQPAELGDSAVYLCASSPSRGYNEQFFGPGTRLTVL.

The chain carries TRBV7-3 and TRBJ2-2, with 10 bases fitting TRBD1. This CDR3 is built from 16 residues. The germline gives CDR1 SGHTA, CDR2 FQGTGA. Trimming at V came to 5 bases and at J to 7 bases, leaving 10 bases not matched to a gene. DNA of the CDR3: TGTGCCAGCAGCCCCTCCCGGGACAGGGGAAACGGGGAGCTGTTTTTT. This codes for CASSPSRDRGNGELFF.

The gene calls are TRBV28 and TRBJ2-3, with D perhaps TRBD1 (5 bases). The CDR3 length is 15 residues. In germline, CDR1 is MDHEN, CDR2 SYDVKM. The germline V and J ends were trimmed by 6 bases and 5 bases, with 18 bases remaining between them. The CDR3 sequence is CASRGPGMIGDTQYF. The CDR3 DNA is TGTGCCAGCAGAGGTCCAGGGATGATTGGAGATACGCAGTATTTT.

The rearrangement uses TRBV7-3 and TRBJ2-1; 10 bases fit TRBD2. This CDR3 comprises 18 residues. In germline, CDR1 is SGHTA, CDR2 FQGTGA. V shed 5 bases and J 1 base; nucleotides not matched to a gene: 11. CDR3 residues: CASSDLTYSGRSYNEQFF. CDR3 nucleotide sequence: TGTGCCAGCAGCGACCTGACCTATAGCGGGAGGTCCTACAATGAGCAGTTCTTC.